Each of the 20 T cell receptor beta chains below was sequenced from the same sample in a study of T cell responses to AZD1222 COVID-19 vaccine. The assay was immunoSEQ multiplex PCR, and TCRdb's table has in-frame clones only and misses some. The table lists about 180,000 clones, around 89% of them singletons, with about 6.9% in the top ten. The source was peripheral blood, collected on day 0 of AZD1222 vaccination. The receptors here all came from an adult in good health.

This clone was detected a few times. This chain connects TRBV7-6 to TRBJ1-2, with a tentative D call TRBD1 (5 bases). V was pared by 5 bases and J by 12 bases, with 19 bases between. The CDR3 covers 13 residues. The germline V gene encodes CDR1 SGHVS and CDR2 FNYEAQ. The CDR3 coding sequence is TGTGCCAGCAGCCCCCATACGCAGGCAGGGAACACCTTC. This encodes CASSPHTQAGNTF.

The chain employs TRBV6-5 and TRBJ2-2, with D perhaps given as TRBD1 or TRBD2 (5 bases each). CDR1 is MNHEY, CDR2 SVGAGI, per germline. Trimming took off 7 bases at V and 3 bases at J, with 9 bases between the two ends. This CDR3 spans 13 amino acids. The CDR3 region has the DNA TGTGCCAGCATCAGGGAGCACACCGGGGAGCTGTTTTTT. As protein: CASIREHTGELFF.

This clone appeared once. This chain joins TRBV27 and TRBJ2-7, with D maybe TRBD2 (5 bases). CDR1 is MNHEY and CDR2 is SMNVEV in the germline V gene (reference sequence). V was pared by 5 bases and J by 1 base, with 12 bases between. CDR3 size: 14 residues. The CDR3 nucleotides read TGTGCCAGCAGTCCCCTAGCTGGTTCCTACGAGCAGTACGTC. This codes for CASSPLAGSYEQYV.

This chain links TRBV2 with TRBJ1-4; the D gene is possibly TRBD1 (6 bases). Trimming removed 7 bases at V and 5 bases at J, with 8 bases between. The CDR3 totals 12 residues. In germline, CDR1 is SNHLY, CDR2 FYNNEI. The CDR3 DNA sequence: TGTGCCAGCACCGGACAGAATGAAAAACTGTTTTTT. Encoded protein: CASTGQNEKLFF. The variable domain in full, with the rest retrieved from reference TRBV2 and TRBJ1-4, is EPEVTQTPSHQVTQMGQEVILRCVPISNHLYFYWYRQILGQKVEFLVSFYNNEISEKSEIFDDQFSVERPDGSNFTLKIRSTKLEDSAMYFCASTGQNEKLFFGSGTQLSVL.

The V call is TRBV4-1, the J call TRBJ1-1, with D unclear. V dropped 0 bases and J dropped 8 bases, with 13 bases sitting between them. The CDR3 has 14 amino acids. Germline assignment: CDR1 MGHRA and CDR2 YSYEKL. Here the CDR3 reads CASSQDGGRAEAFF. The CDR3 DNA follows: TGCGCCAGCAGCCAAGATGGAGGACGGGCCGAAGCTTTCTTT.

Here the CDR3 reads CATLFSLISYNSPLHF. As DNA, the CDR3 is TGTGCCACTCTCTTTTCCTTGATCTCCTATAATTCACCCCTCCACTTT. The J gene is TRBJ1-6, the V gene TRBV24-1; no definite D call. Trimming left V 10 bases short and J 0 bases short, with 15 bases between. The CDR3 spans 16 residues. In germline, CDR1 is KGHDR, CDR2 SFDVKD.

This chain connects TRBV5-8 to TRBJ1-1, with TRBD1 as a possible D gene (5 bases). V shed 2 bases and J shed 10 bases, with 12 bases lying between them. This CDR3 spans 12 amino acids. Per the germline V gene, CDR1 is SGHTS and CDR2 is YDEGEE. This chain's CDR3 is CASSFTRDGAFF. Written as DNA, the CDR3 is TGTGCCAGCAGCTTTACTCGGGACGGAGCTTTCTTT.

The chain uses TRBV7-9 and TRBJ1-2; 7 positions agree with TRBD1. Germline loops: CDR1 SEHNR, CDR2 FQNEAQ (reference sequence). The CDR3 consists of 15 residues. After removal of 1 base from V and 7 bases from J, the junction contained 9 bases not matched to a gene. The CDR3 DNA sequence: TGTGCCAGCAGCTTAGAGGGACAGTTGTCAGCTGGCTACACCTTC. Amino acid sequence: CASSLEGQLSAGYTF.

This clone was detected once. V usage is TRBV4-2 and J usage is TRBJ1-1, with a weak D call TRBD1 (6 bases). Germline V gene lookup returns CDR1 LGHNA and CDR2 YNFKEQ. This CDR3 comprises 15 residues. Deletions cut 4 bases from V and 11 bases from J, with 23 bases between. The CDR3 DNA is TGTGCCAGCAGCCCCGATAGGCCACCCCAGGGGATGGCTTTCTTT. The encoded protein is CASSPDRPPQGMAFF.

V and J are TRBV29-1 and TRBJ2-7; 12 bases map to TRBD2. Germline V lookup: CDR1 SQVTM, CDR2 ANQGSEA. J was trimmed by 1 base and V by 8 bases; bases with no gene match: 3. The length of the CDR3 is 13 residues. DNA of the CDR3: TGCAGCACCGGGACTAGCGGGTCCTACGAGCAGTACTTC. It codes for CSTGTSGSYEQYF.

This clone was seen a few times. The V gene is TRBV9, the J gene TRBJ1-6; no reliable D call. V shed 4 bases and J shed 7 bases, with 15 bases lying between them. This CDR3 contains 15 residues. CDR1 and CDR2 from the germline V gene are SGDLS and YYNGEE. The DNA for the CDR3 is TGTGCCAGCAGCCCAAGTGGGGTAAGGAATTCACCCCTCCACTTT. It translates to CASSPSGVRNSPLHF.

The CDR3 nucleotides are TGTGCCAGCAGCTTAGCGCTCTTGGGAAGTTCCTACGAGCAGTACTTC. This gives the protein CASSLALLGSSYEQYF. The genes are TRBV7-8 and TRBJ2-7; D is ambiguous. V dropped 0 bases and J dropped 1 base, with 13 bases sitting between them. Germline CDR1 is SGHVS and CDR2 is FQNEAQ. CDR3 size: 16 residues.

This clone occurred once. CDR3 nucleotides: TGCGCCAGCAGCCAAGTGACAGGGGTCGCCTACAATGAGCAGTTCTTC. Translation: CASSQVTGVAYNEQFF. The genes are TRBV4-1 and TRBJ2-1; 8 positions match TRBD1. Per the germline V gene, CDR1 is MGHRA and CDR2 is YSYEKL. V lost 1 base to trimming and J lost 2 bases; unmatched junction nucleotides: 4. The CDR3 covers 16 residues.

The rearrangement uses TRBV24-1 and TRBJ2-3; no clear D. The CDR3 consists of 13 residues. CDR1 and CDR2 from the germline V gene are KGHDR and SFDVKD. The V and J ends lost 0 bases and 7 bases respectively, with 7 bases between them. In nucleotides, the CDR3 is TGTGCCACCAGTGATTTGTTTAACTATACGCAGTATTTT. This codes for CATSDLFNYTQYF.

The J gene is TRBJ2-1, the V gene TRBV5-4; 8 bases fit TRBD2. Germline CDR1 SGHNT, CDR2 YYREEE (reference sequence). With 0 bases clipped from V and 9 bases from J, the junction kept 8 bases outside the gene matches. This CDR3 comprises 15 residues. The CDR3 spells CASSLEGGLVTEQFF. The CDR3 DNA is TGTGCCAGCAGCTTGGAGGGGGGACTAGTAACTGAGCAGTTCTTC.

The chain uses TRBV18 and TRBJ2-2; possibly TRBD2 for D (6 bases). Germline V gene data show CDR1 as KGHSH and CDR2 as LQKENI. Between the trimmed V and J ends, which lost 0 bases and 1 base, there was a span of 12 bases. This CDR3 contains 17 residues. As DNA, the CDR3 is TGTGCCAGCTCACCACCGTCACCGGGGGTGAACACCGGGGAGCTGTTTTTT. It yields the protein CASSPPSPGVNTGELFF. Full variable domain (remainder filled in from reference TRBV18 and TRBJ2-2): NAGVMQNPRHLVRRRGQEARLRCSPMKGHSHVYWYRQLPEEGLKFMVYLQKENIIDESGMPKERFSAEFPKEGPSILRIQQVVRGDSAAYFCASSPPSPGVNTGELFFGEGSRLTVL.

This clone has a handful of counts. This sequence joins TRBV2 and TRBJ2-2, with D unresolved. CDR1 and CDR2 (germline): SNHLY, FYNNEI. This CDR3 comprises 16 residues. Between the trimmed V and J ends, which lost 0 bases and 8 bases, there was a span of 16 bases. The CDR3 is CASSEALPGLQGELFF. CDR3 DNA sequence: TGTGCCAGCAGTGAAGCGCTTCCGGGCTTACAGGGGGAGCTGTTTTTT.

The CDR3 DNA is TGCGCCAGCAGCCAAGGATCCTGGGGGAACACTGAAGCTTTCTTT. Protein: CASSQGSWGNTEAFF. The rearrangement links TRBV4-1 to TRBJ1-1; unclear D gene. The germline V and J ends were trimmed by 1 base and 1 base, with 10 bases remaining between them. The CDR3 contains 15 residues. The germline V gene has CDR1 MGHRA and CDR2 YSYEKL.

With regard to this clone: Other DNA sequences in this specimen translate into the identical CDR3. This chain joins TRBV9 and TRBJ1-1; maybe TRBD1 (5 bases). The CDR3 extends over 14 amino acids. Trimming took 2 bases from V and 0 from J, leaving 8 bases between them. Germline V gene data show CDR1 as SGDLS and CDR2 as YYNGEE. CDR3 sequence (DNA): TGTGCCAGCAGCGTCGCGGGGCTGAACACTGAAGCTTTCTTT. It specifies CASSVAGLNTEAFF.

This clone was counted only a few times. The chain combines TRBV6-5 with TRBJ1-6, with 7 bases aligning to TRBD1. Germline V gene sequence: CDR1 MNHEY, CDR2 SVGAGI. V gave up 6 bases and J gave up 14 bases; unmatched junction bases: 7. The CDR3 extends over 12 amino acids. The CDR3 spells CASRGGAGTLHF. The CDR3 bases are TGTGCCAGCAGAGGGGGCGCCGGGACCCTCCACTTT.